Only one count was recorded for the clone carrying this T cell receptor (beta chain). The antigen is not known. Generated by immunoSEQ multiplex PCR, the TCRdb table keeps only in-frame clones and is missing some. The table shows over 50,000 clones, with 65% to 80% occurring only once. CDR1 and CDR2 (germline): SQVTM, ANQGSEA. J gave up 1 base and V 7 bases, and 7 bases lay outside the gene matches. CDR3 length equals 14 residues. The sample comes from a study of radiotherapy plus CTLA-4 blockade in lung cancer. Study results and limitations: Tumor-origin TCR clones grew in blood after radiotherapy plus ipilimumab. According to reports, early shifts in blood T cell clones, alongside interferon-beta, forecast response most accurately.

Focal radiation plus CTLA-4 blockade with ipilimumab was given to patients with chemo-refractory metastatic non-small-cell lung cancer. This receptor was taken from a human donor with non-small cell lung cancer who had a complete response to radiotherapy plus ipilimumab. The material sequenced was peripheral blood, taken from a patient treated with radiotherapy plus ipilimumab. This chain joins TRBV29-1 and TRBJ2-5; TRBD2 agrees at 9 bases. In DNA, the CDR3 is TGCAGCGGGGAGGGGGGACTAGCCCAAGAGACCCAGTACTTC. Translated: CSGEGGLAQETQYF.